This T cell receptor (beta chain) derives from a study of blood T cell repertoires in COVID-19. Across the whole study: Sources were T cells, B-cell-depleted T cells, or PBMCs; the material itself was cDNA or gDNA.

Germline V gene sequence: CDR1 KGHDR, CDR2 SFDVKD. Trimming removed 10 bases at V and 6 bases at J, with 14 bases between. The CDR3 is made up of 12 amino acids. Which cohort a participant joined came from the clinical history participants gave. Original analysis: From reference gene primer amplification, estimates of nucleated cell counts were derived. The assay was immunoSEQ multiplex PCR, and TCRdb's table has in-frame clones only and misses some. V and J calls plus clone size are reproduced from that table; the DNA served to infer D and trimming. The sample consists of approximately 150,000 clones, 81% of them appearing once.

The gene calls are TRBV24-1 and TRBJ1-2; maybe TRBD1 (5 bases). What was sequenced was PBMCs or T cells enriched from blood (not recorded which). This TCR was recovered from a woman in her thirties or forties with acute COVID-19. CDR3 DNA sequence: TGTGCCACTTTCGGGACTGAGGATGGCTACACCTTC. This translates into CATFGTEDGYTF.